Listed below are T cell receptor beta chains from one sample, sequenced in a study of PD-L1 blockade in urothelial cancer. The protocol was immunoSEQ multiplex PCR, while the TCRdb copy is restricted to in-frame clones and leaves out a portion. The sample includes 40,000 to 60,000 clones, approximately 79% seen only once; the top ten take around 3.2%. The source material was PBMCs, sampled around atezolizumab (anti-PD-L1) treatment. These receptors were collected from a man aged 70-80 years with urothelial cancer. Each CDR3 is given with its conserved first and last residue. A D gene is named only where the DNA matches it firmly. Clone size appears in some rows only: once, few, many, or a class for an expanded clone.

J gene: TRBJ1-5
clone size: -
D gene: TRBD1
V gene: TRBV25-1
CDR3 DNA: TGTGCCAGCAACCAGGGGGACCAGCCCCAGCATTTT
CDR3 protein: CASNQGDQPQHF

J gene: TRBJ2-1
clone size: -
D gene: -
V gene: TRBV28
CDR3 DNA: TGTGCCAGCGTATCTAGCGTCTTCTACAATGAGCAGTTCTTC
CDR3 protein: CASVSSVFYNEQFF

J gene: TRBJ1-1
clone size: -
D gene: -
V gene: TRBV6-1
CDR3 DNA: TGTGCCAGCAGTGAACCCGGTGGCACTGAAGCTTTCTTT
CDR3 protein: CASSEPGGTEAFF

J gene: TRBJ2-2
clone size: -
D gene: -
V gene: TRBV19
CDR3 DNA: TGTGCCAGTAGGAAGGGGACTTCGAACACCGGGGAGCTGTTTTTT
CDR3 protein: CASRKGTSNTGELFF

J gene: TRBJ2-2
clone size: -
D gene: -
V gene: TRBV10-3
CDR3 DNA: TGTGCCATCAGCGGCACAGAGAACACCGGGGAGCTGTTTTTT
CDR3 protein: CAISGTENTGELFF

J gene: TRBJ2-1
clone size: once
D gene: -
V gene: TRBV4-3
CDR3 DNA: TGCGCCAGCAGCCGAGACTCGAGCTCCTACAATGAGCAGTTCTTC
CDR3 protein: CASSRDSSSYNEQFF

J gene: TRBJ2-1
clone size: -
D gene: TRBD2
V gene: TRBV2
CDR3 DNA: TGTGCCAGCAGCGGGGCGGGGGGAAGTTACAATGAGCAGTTCTTC
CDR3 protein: CASSGAGGSYNEQFF

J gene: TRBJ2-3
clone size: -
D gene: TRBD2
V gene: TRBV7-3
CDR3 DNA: TGTGCCACTAGCGGGAGGGCCAGGGATACGCAGTATTTT
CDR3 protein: CATSGRARDTQYF

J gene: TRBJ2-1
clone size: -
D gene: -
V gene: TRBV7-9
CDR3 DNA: TGTGCCAGCAGCTCACCCGATCACAGCAATGAGCAGTTCTTC
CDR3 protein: CASSSPDHSNEQFF

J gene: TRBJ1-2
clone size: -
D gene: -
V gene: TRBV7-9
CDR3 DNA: TGTGCCAGCAGCTTAGGAGGGAGGTATGGCTACACCTTC
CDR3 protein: CASSLGGRYGYTF

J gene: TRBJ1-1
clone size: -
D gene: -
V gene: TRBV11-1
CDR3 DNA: TGTGCCAGCAGCTTGGGACAGAACACTGAAGCTTTCTTT
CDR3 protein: CASSLGQNTEAFF

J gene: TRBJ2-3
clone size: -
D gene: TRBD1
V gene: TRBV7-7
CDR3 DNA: TGTGCCAGCAGCCCCCCGGGGACAGTCTCCTTTTTT
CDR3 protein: CASSPPGTVSFF

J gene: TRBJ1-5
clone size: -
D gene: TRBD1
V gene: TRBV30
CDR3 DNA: TGTGCCTGGAGTGCCGGGACAGGGACTAGCAATCAGCCCCAGCATTTT
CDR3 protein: CAWSAGTGTSNQPQHF

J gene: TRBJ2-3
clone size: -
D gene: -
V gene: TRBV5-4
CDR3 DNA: TGTGCCAGCAGCCCGGGGGGCAGGGTGGAAAGAGATACGCAGTATTTT
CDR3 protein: CASSPGGRVERDTQYF

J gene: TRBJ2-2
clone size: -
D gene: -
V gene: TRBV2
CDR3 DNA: TGTGCCAGCAGGGCCTCCTTGACAGGCACCGGGGAGCTGTTTTTT
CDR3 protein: CASRASLTGTGELFF

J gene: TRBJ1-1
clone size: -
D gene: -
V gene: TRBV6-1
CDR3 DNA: TGTGCCAGCAGAACAGGGCTGGGGACTGAAGCTTTCTTT
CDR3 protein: CASRTGLGTEAFF

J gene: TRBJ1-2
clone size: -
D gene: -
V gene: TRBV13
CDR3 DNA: TGTGCCAGCAGCTCAACCAGGGGACCCCTAGGCTACACCTTC
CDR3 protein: CASSSTRGPLGYTF

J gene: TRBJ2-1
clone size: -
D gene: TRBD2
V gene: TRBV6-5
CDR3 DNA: TGTGCCAGCCGAAGCGGGAGGGGTTATGAGCAGTTCTTC
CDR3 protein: CASRSGRGYEQFF

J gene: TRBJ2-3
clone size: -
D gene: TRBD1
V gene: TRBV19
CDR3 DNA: TGTGCCAGTAGTATCCGGACAGGGTGGGCAGATACGCAGTATTTT
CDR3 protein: CASSIRTGWADTQYF

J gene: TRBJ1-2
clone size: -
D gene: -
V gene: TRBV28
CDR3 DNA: TGTGCCAGCAGTTTGAATAGCCCCGGGGGCTACACCTTC
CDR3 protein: CASSLNSPGGYTF